This record concerns one TCR beta chain sequence. The antigen remains undetermined. This same CDR3 is encoded by further DNA sequences in the sample. Clones were sequenced by immunoSEQ multiplex PCR, and TCRdb holds only the in-frame ones, with some missing. This table holds approximately 2.1 million clones, about 92% found once. The record originates from a study of shared clonotypes between healthy human individuals. Study observations and caveats: All-four-donor shared clonotypes had higher generation probabilities than non-shared clonotypes did.

Material: naive CD4+ T cells from PBMCs. Subset here: CD45RA+ positively selected. The TCR comes from a man aged 18 to 30 in good health. Some clones in this sample may be carry-over from other donors' samples.

DNA of the CDR3: TGCGCCAGCAGCTCTCCAGGGCCTGAAGCTTTCTTT. Translation: CASSSPGPEAFF. The rearrangement uses TRBV5-1 and TRBJ1-1, with a tentative D call TRBD1 (5 bases). V was clipped by 3 bases and J by 6 bases, with 9 bases between them. CDR1 SGHRS and CDR2 YFSETQ come from the germline V gene. The CDR3 totals 12 residues.